These 6 T cell receptor beta chains originate from one sample sequenced in a study of technical replicates of blood from a few donors. Assay used: immunoSEQ multiplex PCR; TCRdb lists only in-frame clones, some missing. The top ten clones hold roughly 0.25% of a sample with fewer than 90,000 clones, 93% of them seen once. The sequenced material came from T cells isolated from PBMCs. These receptors were taken from a human donor in good health.

The chain couples TRBV5-1 to TRBJ2-4; 8 bases align to TRBD1. Germline V gene lookup returns CDR1 SGHRS and CDR2 YFSETQ. Trimming at V came to 1 base and at J to 5 bases, leaving 5 bases not matched to a gene. The CDR3 sequence is 15 residues long. CDR3 in DNA: TGCGCCAGCAGCTTGAACAGGGGGATTGAAAACATTCAGTACTTC. Its translation is CASSLNRGIENIQYF. The variable domain in full, with the rest retrieved from reference TRBV5-1 and TRBJ2-4, is KAGVTQTPRYLIKTRGQQVTLSCSPISGHRSVSWYQQTPGQGLQFLFEYFSETQRNKGNFPGRFSGRQFSNSRSEMNVSTLELGDSALYLCASSLNRGIENIQYFGAGTRLSVL.

V usage is TRBV12-2 and J usage is TRBJ2-3; the table's D call TRBD2 went unverified against the DNA. TRBV12-2 is designated a pseudogene. The CDR3 length is 8 residues. CDR3 region: CASRFRYF. CDR3 coding DNA: TGTGCAAGTCGCTTTAGGTATTTT.

The gene calls are TRBV6-1 and TRBJ2-5; D remains ambiguous. This CDR3 is 15 amino acids long. The V and J ends lost 3 bases and 1 base respectively, with 12 bases between them. Looked up from germline, CDR1 is MNHNS and CDR2 is SASEGT. CDR3 protein: CASSEPRWAQETQYF. The CDR3 DNA reads TGTGCCAGCAGTGAGCCCCGATGGGCCCAAGAGACCCAGTACTTC.

The V gene is TRBV7-9, the J gene TRBJ2-6; no clear D. Germline assignment: CDR1 SEHNR and CDR2 FQNEAQ (reference sequence). The CDR3 consists of 15 residues. V lost 1 base and J 2 bases, leaving 6 bases between the germline ends. CDR3 nucleotides: TGTGCCAGCAGCTTAGATGGAGCTGGGGCCAACGTCCTGACTTTC. It is translated as CASSLDGAGANVLTF.

The J gene is TRBJ2-7, the V gene TRBV5-6; 7 positions match TRBD1. The CDR3 spans 14 residues. V lost 2 bases, J lost 2 bases, and 4 bases stayed unmatched. Germline lookup yields CDR1 SGHDT and CDR2 YYEEEE. The CDR3 bases are TGTGCCAGCAGCTTCTACGGGACAGCCTACGAGCAGTACTTC. Translating it yields CASSFYGTAYEQYF.

This clone was recorded a few times. The rearrangement joins TRBV5-1 to TRBJ2-5; 9 nucleotides agree with TRBD1. The CDR3 sequence is 14 residues long. The germline CDR1 and CDR2 sequences are SGHRS and YFSETQ. With 10 bases clipped from V and 2 bases from J, the junction kept 9 bases outside the gene matches. DNA of the CDR3: TGCGCCGTAGCGAGACAGGGGGGGCAAGAGACCCAGTACTTC. Translating it yields CAVARQGGQETQYF.